The 20 T cell receptor beta chains given below trace back to one sample, sequenced in a study of regulatory T cells in long-lasting Graves disease. Described time point: persistent/refractory GD, antithyroid drugs over 5 years with positive TRAb. Researchers made the TCR library from RNA that was extracted from PBMCs. iRepertoire HTBI primers and Arm-PCR of CDR3 regions built TCR beta libraries. MiXCR, run by TCRdb on the multiplex PCR reads, gives a single entry per CDR3 protein. This table has about 460,000 distinct CDR3 sequences, 20% to 25% appearing once. Sample: peripheral blood mononuclear cells (PBMCs), taken when the disease was refractory, from a patient treated with antithyroid drugs. The receptors here all came from a female donor with Graves disease.

The table lists this clonotype with many counts. The chain is built from TRBV6-2 or TRBV6-3 and TRBJ2-7; the match to TRBD2 covers 8 bases. Germline-derived CDR1 and CDR2 are MNHEY and SVGEGT. The CDR3 loop spans 15 amino acids. The ends lost 0 bases at V and 2 bases at J; junction bases unmatched: 3. In DNA form, the CDR3 reads TGTGCCAGCAGTTACTCGGCGGGAGGCCCCTACGAGCAGTACTTC. As protein: CASSYSAGGPYEQYF.

This clonotype came up many times. The chain couples TRBV24-1 to TRBJ2-5; 8 bases line up with TRBD2. Germline values: CDR1 KGHDR, CDR2 SFDVKD. This CDR3 is 16 amino acids long. Trimming removed 3 bases from V and 0 bases from J; junction bases left unmatched: 5. Written as DNA, the CDR3 is TGTGCCACCAGTGATCCCCCAGCGGGAGACCAAGAGACCCAGTACTTC. Translating it yields CATSDPPAGDQETQYF.

V usage is TRBV7-2 and J usage is TRBJ1-2; no firm D call. Trimming took 5 bases from V and 0 from J, leaving 13 bases between them. Germline lookup yields CDR1 SGHTA and CDR2 FQGNSA. The CDR3 is 15 amino acids. The CDR3 reads CASSTGLGANYGYTF. The CDR3 DNA sequence: TGTGCCAGCAGCACTGGACTGGGAGCTAACTATGGCTACACCTTC.

This clonotype was counted only a few times. The genes are TRBV19 and TRBJ1-2; D gene ambiguous. V was trimmed by 1 base and J by 0 bases, leaving 9 bases between them. Germline V lookup: CDR1 LNHDA, CDR2 SQIVND (reference sequence). This CDR3 region has 15 residues. DNA of the CDR3: TGTGCCAGTAGTATAGGAGGAAGAGCTAACTATGGCTACACCTTC. Residues: CASSIGGRANYGYTF.

This clonotype was seen ten or more times. J is TRBJ1-5 and V is TRBV12-3 or TRBV12-4, with unresolved D. Trimming removed 6 bases at V and 2 bases at J, with 5 bases between. The CDR3 extends over 12 amino acids. CDR3 loop: CASRVGNQPQHF. In DNA, the CDR3 is TGTGCCAGCAGGGTTGGCAATCAGCCCCAGCATTTT.

The chain is built from TRBV6-1 and TRBJ2-7; 10 bases map to TRBD1. The CDR3 totals 15 residues. Trimming at V came to 7 bases and at J to 0 bases, leaving 6 bases not matched to a gene. Germline lookup yields CDR1 MNHNS and CDR2 SASEGT. The CDR3 here is CASTPRDRGSYEQYF. CDR3 coding DNA: TGTGCCAGCACCCCACGGGACAGGGGCTCCTACGAGCAGTACTTC.

This clonotype has only a few counts. The CDR3 reads CASRGRSNQPQHF. The CDR3 DNA follows: TGTGCCAGCAGGGGTCGTTCAAATCAGCCCCAGCATTTT. The genes are TRBV2 and TRBJ1-5, with D unresolved. V was pared by 6 bases and J by 4 bases, with 10 bases between. CDR3 size: 13 residues. Germline CDR1 and CDR2: SNHLY and FYNNEI.

The chain couples TRBV6-2 or TRBV6-3 to TRBJ2-5, with unresolved D. Germline assignment: CDR1 MNHEY and CDR2 SVGEGT. The CDR3 consists of 12 residues. Trimming took off 7 bases at V and 13 bases at J, with 19 bases between the two ends. The CDR3 nucleotides read TGTGCCAGCACCCGAAATCTTCAGCCTTGGTACTTC. This gives the protein CASTRNLQPWYF.

This clonotype was detected a few times. The chain uses TRBV28 and TRBJ2-4; the D is unclear. The CDR3 totals 16 residues. V was trimmed by 5 bases and J by 0 bases, leaving 14 bases between them. CDR1 and CDR2 (germline): MDHEN, SYDVKM. The CDR3 DNA sequence: TGTGCCAGCAGTGATGAGCCGCTTCTAGCCAAAAACATTCAGTACTTC. This translates into CASSDEPLLAKNIQYF.

The rearrangement uses TRBV6-1 and TRBJ2-1, with D hard to call. V lost 6 bases to trimming and J lost 0 bases, with 6 bases between them. Germline-derived CDR1 and CDR2 are MNHNS and SASEGT. The CDR3 runs to 13 residues. The DNA for the CDR3 is TGTGCCAGCAGCGATTACTCCTACAATGAGCAGTTCTTC. As protein: CASSDYSYNEQFF.

The chain has TRBV3-1 and TRBJ2-7; no firm D call. V lost 4 bases, J lost 0 bases, and 16 bases lay in between. The CDR3 has 16 residues. The germline gives CDR1 LGHDT, CDR2 YNNKEL (reference sequence). CDR3 nucleotides: TGTGCCAGCAGCCCTACTTTTCCGGCTAGCTCCTACGAGCAGTACTTC. Encoded protein: CASSPTFPASSYEQYF.

The rearrangement uses TRBV3-1 and TRBJ2-7; 7 nucleotides line up with TRBD2. Trimming removed 5 bases from V and 2 bases from J; junction bases left unmatched: 6. This CDR3 contains 14 residues. Germline V gene sequence: CDR1 LGHDT, CDR2 YNNKEL (reference sequence). The CDR3 spells CASSGGVRTYEQYF. The CDR3 DNA sequence: TGTGCCAGCAGCGGGGGGGTCAGAACCTACGAGCAGTACTTC.

The chain combines TRBV19 with TRBJ1-2; D gene uncertain. With 5 bases removed from V and 3 bases from J, the gap between germline ends came to 1 base. CDR3 length equals 10 residues. CDR1 is LNHDA and CDR2 is SQIVND in the germline V gene (reference sequence). CDR3 loop: CASSDYGYTF. The CDR3 bases are TGTGCCAGTAGTGACTATGGCTACACCTTC.

This rearrangement joins TRBV7-2 to TRBJ2-1, with TRBD1 matching 9 bases. Germline V gene data show CDR1 as SGHTA and CDR2 as FQGNSA. Trimming took 1 base from V and 15 from J; bases not matched to a gene: 7. The CDR3 sequence is 13 residues long. CDR3 loop: CASSLGGTGLTFF. As DNA, the CDR3 is TGTGCCAGCAGCTTAGGTGGGACAGGGTTAACGTTCTTC.

V and J are TRBV7-8 and TRBJ1-6, with D possibly matching TRBD1 (5 bases). Germline loops: CDR1 SGHVS, CDR2 FQNEAQ. Deletions cut 4 bases from V and 7 bases from J, with 17 bases between. The CDR3 contains 16 residues. The DNA of the CDR3 is TGTGCCAGCAGCTCACCTTTACGGGGGGGGAATTCACCCCTCCACTTT. Protein: CASSSPLRGGNSPLHF.

The gene calls are TRBV6-1 and TRBJ2-3; 7 nucleotides agree with TRBD2. Germline CDR1 MNHNS, CDR2 SASEGT. The CDR3 extends over 15 amino acids. The ends lost 4 bases at V and 2 bases at J; junction bases unmatched: 6. The CDR3 sequence: CASSALADDTDTQYF. The CDR3 DNA reads TGTGCCAGCAGTGCCCTAGCGGACGACACAGATACGCAGTATTTT.

V gene TRBV28 combines with J gene TRBJ1-5; 12 bases fit TRBD1. Germline CDR1 and CDR2: MDHEN and SYDVKM. The V gene end was trimmed by 7 bases and the J gene end by 3 bases; junction bases not matched to a gene: 7. The CDR3 is 16 amino acids. CDR3 coding DNA: TGTGCCAGCATCGGCGGGACAGGGGGCGTCAATCAGCCCCAGCATTTT. Translated, it gives CASIGGTGGVNQPQHF.

V usage is TRBV20-1 and J usage is TRBJ2-3; 11 bases match TRBD1. The ends lost 2 bases at V and 1 base at J; junction bases unmatched: 2. Germline CDR1 DFQATT, CDR2 SNEGSKA (reference sequence). CDR3 length equals 15 residues. CDR3 nucleotides: TGCAGTGCTAGACCGGACAGGGGGCGCACAGATACGCAGTATTTT. Its protein is CSARPDRGRTDTQYF.

The chain links TRBV29-1 to TRBJ1-3; D uncertain. The CDR3 is made up of 14 amino acids. Germline CDR1 reads SQVTM; CDR2 reads ANQGSEA. Trimming left V 0 bases short and J 4 bases short, with 10 bases between. CDR3 bases: TGCAGCGTTGAAGAAAGGATGGGCGGAAACACCATATATTTT. Translated: CSVEERMGGNTIYF.

This clonotype was seen only once. It may be a read error: a sequence one base away is much more abundant. This chain links TRBV6-4 with TRBJ1-6, with D possibly matching TRBD1 (5 bases). Between the trimmed V and J ends, which lost 4 bases and 7 bases, there was a span of 14 bases. The CDR3 is 15 residues long. Germline V CDR1 and CDR2: MRHNA, SNTAGT. The CDR3 DNA is TGTGCCAGCAGTGGGACGAGGGACGCGAATTCACCCCTCCACTTT. Translated: CASSGTRDANSPLHF.